The rows below give T cell receptor beta chains drawn from one sample of a study of shared T cell receptors in the human thymus. Assay: immunoSEQ multiplex PCR; the TCRdb copy retains only in-frame clones and omits some. This sample has about 380,000 clones, with 95% found just once. What was sequenced was thymocytes. The source is a human donor. Each CDR3 is given with its conserved first and last residue. A D gene is named only where the DNA matches it firmly. Some rows have no size entry. The others give once, few or many, or a class for an expanded clone.

D gene	V gene	clone size	CDR3 length	J gene	CDR3 DNA	CDR3 protein
TRBD1	TRBV28	-	18	TRBJ2-7	TGTGCCAGCAGTTTATCCTGGACAGGGGGAGGCCTATCCTACGAGCAGTACTTC	CASSLSWTGGGLSYEQYF
-	TRBV28	-	10	TRBJ1-1	TGTGCCAGCAAGATGGACATTGCTTTCTTT	CASKMDIAFF
TRBD2	TRBV10-1	-	13	TRBJ2-7	TGCGCCAGCAGTGGAGCGGGAGTGAGAGAGCAGTACTTC	CASSGAGVREQYF
-	TRBV2	-	14	TRBJ2-5	TGTGCCAGCAGTGAACCAGGGTCACAAGAGACCCAGTACTTC	CASSEPGSQETQYF
-	TRBV28	-	14	TRBJ2-3	TGTGCCAGCAGTTTGGGCGTTAGCACAGATACGCAGTATTTT	CASSLGVSTDTQYF
-	TRBV9	-	15	TRBJ2-7	TGTGCCAGCAGCGTAGGGCCGAGGAGCTCCTACGAGCAGTACTTC	CASSVGPRSSYEQYF
-	TRBV27	-	12	TRBJ2-6	TGTGCTGGGTCTCTGGGGGCCAACGTCCTGACTTTC	CAGSLGANVLTF
-	TRBV5-6	-	12	TRBJ2-2	TGTGCCAGCAGCCTTAACACCGGGGAGCTGTTTTTT	CASSLNTGELFF
-	TRBV21-1	few	15	TRBJ1-5	TGTGCCAGCAGCAATCCAGGGGTAAGCAATCAGCCCCAGCATTTT	CASSNPGVSNQPQHF
-	TRBV28	-	16	TRBJ2-3	TGTGCCAGCAGCTACCCAGGGGCACCCCCGGGAGATACGCAGTATTTT	CASSYPGAPPGDTQYF
-	TRBV4-1	once	17	TRBJ2-4	TGCGCCAGCAGCCAAGAAGCGACTGGGTTAACCAAAAACATTCAGTACTTC	CASSQEATGLTKNIQYF
-	TRBV7-4	-	18	TRBJ1-5	TGTGCCAGCAGCCTGGGCCCTTTGGAGTCTTGGAGCAATCAGCCCCAGCATTTT	CASSLGPLESWSNQPQHF
TRBD1	TRBV5-6	-	16	TRBJ1-4	TGTGCCAGCAGCGCGGGGACAGGGGAGGAGGGTGAAAAACTGTTTTTT	CASSAGTGEEGEKLFF
-	TRBV7-8	-	17	TRBJ2-1	TGTGCCAGCAGCACACGGAAGCCTCACGCTAGGTACAATGAGCAGTTCTTC	CASSTRKPHARYNEQFF
TRBD1	TRBV27	-	14	TRBJ2-7	TGTGCCAGCAGTTTTTGGGACAGCCCCTACGAGCAGTACTTC	CASSFWDSPYEQYF
-	TRBV11-2	-	17	TRBJ2-7	TGTGCCAGCAGCTTAGATAAACTAGCTGGTAGGTCCTACGAGCAGTACTTC	CASSLDKLAGRSYEQYF
-	TRBV7-2	-	15	TRBJ2-7	TGTGCCAGCAGCCCCCTGGCCGGGCGGGACTACGAGCAGTACTTC	CASSPLAGRDYEQYF
-	TRBV6-5	-	12	TRBJ2-7	TGTGCCACCGGGCCCCCGGGCAACGAGCAGTACTTC	CATGPPGNEQYF
-	TRBV7-7	-	14	TRBJ1-2	TGTGCCAGCAGCGCCTGTGGGGGGGACTATGGCTACACCTTC	CASSACGGDYGYTF
TRBD2	TRBV4-2	-	14	TRBJ2-1	TGTGCCAGCAGCCAAGAGGGACTAGCTGGTGAGCAGTTCTTC	CASSQEGLAGEQFF
-	TRBV25-1	-	14	TRBJ2-1	TGTGCCAGCAGTGAATACGCTTCAGGAGATGAGCAGTTCTTC	CASSEYASGDEQFF
TRBD1	TRBV27	-	16	TRBJ1-1	TGTGCCAGCAGTCCCCACGAGCAGGGGGCGCTTACTGAAGCTTTCTTT	CASSPHEQGALTEAFF
TRBD1	TRBV25-1	-	17	TRBJ2-3	TGTGCCAGCAGTGAATCTCACGACAGGGGAGGCACAGATACGCAGTATTTT	CASSESHDRGGTDTQYF
TRBD1	TRBV6-1	-	13	TRBJ1-1	TGTGCCAGCAGTTCGGGACAGGGAGCTGAAGCTTTCTTT	CASSSGQGAEAFF
-	TRBV28	-	12	TRBJ1-2	TGTGCCACCCAGGTAGGGGGAGATGGCTACACCTTC	CATQVGGDGYTF
-	TRBV6-1	-	13	TRBJ1-1	TGTGCCAGCAGTGACAACAGTAACACTGAAGCTTTCTTT	CASSDNSNTEAFF
-	TRBV15	-	18	TRBJ1-1	TGTGCCACCAGCAGAGATCGGGGTCGGGGTTCCATGAACACTGAAGCTTTCTTT	CATSRDRGRGSMNTEAFF
TRBD2	TRBV18	-	17	TRBJ2-7	TGTGCCAGCTCACCCACATTACGCGGGAGGTACCCCTACGAGCAGTACTTC	CASSPTLRGRYPYEQYF
-	TRBV7-2	-	16	TRBJ2-1	TGTGCCAGCAGCCGTGAGGGGCTCCCCTACCGAAATGAGCAGTTCTTC	CASSREGLPYRNEQFF
TRBD1	TRBV6-5	-	15	TRBJ2-1	TGTGCCAGCAGTAACCTGGACAGGGGCCGGAATGAGCAGTTCTTC	CASSNLDRGRNEQFF
-	TRBV4-2	-	15	TRBJ1-5	TGTGCCAGCAGCCACGAACAGGTACCCAATCAGCCCCAGCATTTT	CASSHEQVPNQPQHF
-	TRBV5-1	-	13	TRBJ1-5	TGCGCCAGCAGCTTCTCAGGGAATCAGCCCCAGCATTTT	CASSFSGNQPQHF
-	TRBV7-9	-	15	TRBJ1-1	TGTGCCAGCCGCCCACCGGGGGGCGGGAACACTGAAGCTTTCTTT	CASRPPGGGNTEAFF
TRBD2	TRBV7-2	-	16	TRBJ2-2	TGTGCCAGCAGCGCGACTAGCGGGAGAGCCACCGGGGAGCTGTTTTTT	CASSATSGRATGELFF
TRBD2	TRBV10-2	-	19	TRBJ2-6	TGCGCCAGCCGCAGGGCTAGCGGGAGAAGGGACATTGGGGCCAACGTCCTGACTTTC	CASRRASGRRDIGANVLTF
TRBD2	TRBV4-3	-	16	TRBJ2-1	TGCGCCAGCAGCCACAAGACTAGCGGTCACCCCAATGAGCAGTTCTTC	CASSHKTSGHPNEQFF
TRBD2	TRBV18	-	15	TRBJ2-1	TGTGCCAGCTCCCCAGCGGGAGGGATCTACAATGAGCAGTTCTTC	CASSPAGGIYNEQFF
-	TRBV19	-	17	TRBJ1-3	TGTGCCAGTACCGAAGACAGTCTTTCCTCCTCTGGAAACACCATATATTTT	CASTEDSLSSSGNTIYF
TRBD2	TRBV11-3	-	16	TRBJ2-1	TGTGCCAGCAGCACACCGGGACTAGCGGACTACAATGAGCAGTTCTTC	CASSTPGLADYNEQFF
TRBD2	TRBV5-1	-	18	TRBJ2-1	TGCGCCAGCAGCTTGGTCCCTAGCGGGAGTTACTCCTACAATGAGCAGTTCTTC	CASSLVPSGSYSYNEQFF
TRBD1	TRBV19	-	15	TRBJ1-5	TGTGCCAGTAGTAACAGGGGTAAGGGCAATCAGCCCCAGCATTTT	CASSNRGKGNQPQHF
TRBD1	TRBV5-8	-	15	TRBJ2-1	TGTGCCAGCAGCCTGATCGGACAGGGTTCTCATGAGCAGTTCTTC	CASSLIGQGSHEQFF
TRBD1	TRBV6-4	-	15	TRBJ1-5	TGTGCCAGCAGTGACTCCGGGACAGGCAATCAGCCCCAGCATTTT	CASSDSGTGNQPQHF
-	TRBV6-5	-	11	TRBJ1-1	TGTGCCAGCAGCTCCAGGGCTGAAGCTTTCTTT	CASSSRAEAFF
-	TRBV5-1	-	14	TRBJ1-3	TGCGCCAGCAGCGATAACTTCTCTGGAAACACCATATATTTT	CASSDNFSGNTIYF
-	TRBV7-3	-	14	TRBJ2-7	TGTGCCAGCAGCTTAACGTCAGAAATACACGAGCAGTACTTC	CASSLTSEIHEQYF
-	TRBV4-3	-	17	TRBJ1-3	TGCGCCAGCAGCCAACTGAGCCCTACCAGCTCTGGAAACACCATATATTTT	CASSQLSPTSSGNTIYF
-	TRBV19	once	17	TRBJ1-1	TGTGCCAGTAATAAAATCCCGGCCGGCAGCATGAACACTGAAGCTTTCTTT	CASNKIPAGSMNTEAFF
-	TRBV9	-	15	TRBJ2-3	TGTGCCAGCAGCGTAGCTAGGCAGGTGACAGATACGCAGTATTTT	CASSVARQVTDTQYF
-	TRBV5-1	-	13	TRBJ2-7	TGCGCCAGCAGGCCGAGGGGGGCCTCCGAGCAGTACTTC	CASRPRGASEQYF
TRBD1	TRBV6-5	-	15	TRBJ1-2	TGTGCCAGCAGGTACGAAGACAGGGTTACTTATGGCTACACCTTC	CASRYEDRVTYGYTF
TRBD1	TRBV5-1	-	16	TRBJ1-1	TGCGCCAGCAGATCCCATTTCGACAGGGCCCCGAGTGAAGCTTTCTTT	CASRSHFDRAPSEAFF
-	TRBV28	-	9	TRBJ2-5	TGTGCCAGCGGGGTGACCCAGTACTTC	CASGVTQYF
-	TRBV13	-	14	TRBJ1-1	TGTGCCAGCAACCGACGGAGCCCGAACACTGAAGCTTTCTTT	CASNRRSPNTEAFF
TRBD2	TRBV28	-	19	TRBJ2-3	TGTGCCAGCTCCCGCGGAGAACTAGCGGGGGATACTAGCACAGATACGCAGTATTTT	CASSRGELAGDTSTDTQYF
-	TRBV28	-	19	TRBJ1-3	TGTGCCAGCAGTTTCCCTACCAGCTCAGACGGAGACTCTGGAAACACCATATATTTT	CASSFPTSSDGDSGNTIYF
-	TRBV28	-	14	TRBJ2-7	TGTGCCAGCAGTACCAACAGGGTCTCCTACGAGCAGTACTTC	CASSTNRVSYEQYF
TRBD2	TRBV7-2	-	17	TRBJ2-1	TGTGCCAGCAGCTCCGGACTAGCGGGAGTGGCTGATTATGAGCAGTTCTTC	CASSSGLAGVADYEQFF